The 27 T cell receptor beta chains listed next were all sequenced from one sample in a study of blood T cell repertoires in COVID-19 (dated by TCRdb to the early 2020s). Libraries were constructed by the immunoSEQ multiplex PCR assay. TCRdb took this table from immuneACCESS and kept in-frame rearrangements with V and J called. Such tables lack part of the clones; where checked against another copy, unresolved V genes explain under half of the gap, and the rest is unexplained. The sample includes 350,000 to 400,000 clones, with less than 90% observed a single time. The ten most abundant clones make up about 7.6% of the sample. Sequences were obtained from peripheral blood. Receptor source: a woman aged 60 to 75 with COVID-19, enrolled during active disease.

The chain carries TRBV25-1 and TRBJ1-3, with TRBD1 matching over 7 bases. This CDR3 has 16 amino acids. V shed 2 bases, J shed 0 bases, and the junction held 4 bases outside the gene matches. Germline V gene sequence: CDR1 MGHDK, CDR2 SYGVNS. The CDR3 DNA is TGTGCCAGCAGTGAAGGGGGACAGTTCTCTGGAAACACCATATATTTT. As protein: CASSEGGQFSGNTIYF.

V usage is TRBV30 and J usage is TRBJ1-1; 8 positions match TRBD1. Germline V gene lookup returns CDR1 GTSNPN and CDR2 SVGIG (reference sequence). CDR3 length: 9 amino acids. V lost 8 bases to trimming and J lost 10 bases; unmatched junction nucleotides: 3. The chain's CDR3 is CAVGQGAFF. The CDR3 DNA reads TGTGCCGTAGGACAGGGAGCTTTCTTT.

V and J are TRBV6-8 and TRBJ2-4; 11 nucleotides match TRBD2. V trimming: 5 bases; J trimming: 6 bases; junction bases outside the gene matches: 9. The CDR3 has 16 residues. CDR1 is MNHGY, CDR2 SAAAGT, per germline. The CDR3 nucleotides are TGTGCCAGCAGTCCCTCGGGACTAGCGGAACCAAACATTCAGTACTTC. It codes for CASSPSGLAEPNIQYF.

The rearrangement joins TRBV18 to TRBJ1-4; perhaps TRBD1 as D (5 bases). Germline V gives CDR1 KGHSH, CDR2 LQKENI. This CDR3 comprises 18 residues. The V gene lost 6 bases and the J gene lost 5 bases, with 25 bases spanning the gap. The CDR3: CASSPTGTSIGGNEKLFF. As DNA, the CDR3 is TGTGCCAGCTCTCCTACGGGGACGTCGATCGGGGGAAATGAAAAACTGTTTTTT. Full variable domain (rest looked up from reference TRBV18 and TRBJ1-4): NAGVMQNPRHLVRRRGQEARLRCSPMKGHSHVYWYRQLPEEGLKFMVYLQKENIIDESGMPKERFSAEFPKEGPSILRIQQVVRGDSAAYFCASSPTGTSIGGNEKLFFGSGTQLSVL.

The chain employs TRBV19 and TRBJ2-7, with 7 bases fitting TRBD2. Germline CDR1 is LNHDA and CDR2 is SQIVND (reference sequence). V shed 5 bases, J shed 5 bases, and the junction held 6 bases outside the gene matches. This CDR3 contains 13 residues. The CDR3 nucleotides read TGTGCCAGTAGTGCCCGAGGGAGGGACGAGCAGTACTTC. Its translation: CASSARGRDEQYF.

This chain uses TRBV27 with TRBJ1-1, with 9 positions matching TRBD1. The CDR3 extends over 18 amino acids. J was trimmed by 0 bases and V by 5 bases; bases with no gene match: 13. Per the germline V gene, CDR1 is MNHEY and CDR2 is SMNVEV (reference sequence). The CDR3 bases are TGTGCCAGCAGTCCCAAGGGGAGACAGGGGGGGATGAACACTGAAGCTTTCTTT. Its translation is CASSPKGRQGGMNTEAFF.

The V and J genes are TRBV7-9 and TRBJ2-3, with 11 bases aligning to TRBD2. V dropped 5 bases and J dropped 3; count of bases not matched to a gene: 10. Germline lookup yields CDR1 SEHNR and CDR2 FQNEAQ (reference sequence). The CDR3 is made up of 17 amino acids. The CDR3 spells CASSRGTGTSGTDTQYF. CDR3 DNA: TGTGCCAGCAGCAGAGGAACCGGGACTAGCGGAACAGATACGCAGTATTTT.

This chain joins TRBV19 and TRBJ1-1; D unclear. V shed 3 bases and J shed 3 bases, with 11 bases lying between them. The germline gives CDR1 LNHDA, CDR2 SQIVND (reference sequence). The CDR3 runs 14 residues. Here the CDR3 reads CASSIPGGDTEAFF. The CDR3 DNA reads as TGTGCCAGTAGTATCCCGGGTGGCGACACTGAAGCTTTCTTT.

The gene calls are TRBV20-1 and TRBJ1-2, with D hard to call. V lost 2 bases and J lost 3, with 4 bases in between. CDR1 and CDR2 (germline): DFQATT, SNEGSKA (reference sequence). The CDR3 extends over 11 amino acids. The chain's CDR3 is CSARSDYGYTF. The CDR3, as DNA: TGCAGTGCTAGATCGGACTATGGCTACACCTTC.

The chain links TRBV5-6 to TRBJ2-7, with 7 bases identical to TRBD1. The germline V gene encodes CDR1 SGHDT and CDR2 YYEEEE. This CDR3 is built from 15 residues. The ends lost 4 bases at V and 1 base at J; junction bases unmatched: 8. The DNA for the CDR3 is TGTGCCAGCAGCCTGTCTAGGACAGGTTCCTACGAGCAGTACTTC. Protein: CASSLSRTGSYEQYF. Based on the CDR3 plus reference TRBV5-6 and TRBJ2-7, the full variable domain is DAGVTQSPTHLIKTRGQQVTLRCSPKSGHDTVSWYQQALGQGPQFIFQYYEEEERQRGNFPDRFSGHQFPNYSSELNVNALLLGDSALYLCASSLSRTGSYEQYFGPGTRLTVT.

With regard to this clone: Other nucleotide sequences from this sample produce the same CDR3. The chain links TRBV7-2 to TRBJ2-7; 9 nucleotides line up with TRBD2. The length of the CDR3 is 14 residues. Trimming at V came to 3 bases and at J to 3 bases, leaving 3 bases not matched to a gene. The germline gives CDR1 SGHTA, CDR2 FQGNSA. Written as DNA, the CDR3 is TGTGCCAGCAGCTTTAGCGGGGGAGGCTACGAGCAGTACTTC. The encoded protein is CASSFSGGGYEQYF.

The chain uses TRBV5-1 and TRBJ1-2; D unclear. Germline V CDR1 and CDR2: SGHRS, YFSETQ. The CDR3 is made up of 12 amino acids. V dropped 0 bases and J dropped 4 bases, with 4 bases sitting between them. DNA of the CDR3: TGCGCCAGCAGCTTGGGCAGCTATGGCTACACCTTC. Amino acid sequence: CASSLGSYGYTF.

This clone has a single count. This sequence joins TRBV7-9 and TRBJ2-1, with D uncertain. The CDR3 covers 15 residues. Per the germline V gene, CDR1 is SEHNR and CDR2 is FQNEAQ (reference sequence). V was pared by 4 bases and J by 0 bases, with 10 bases between. The chain's CDR3 is CASSSRGDSYNEQFF. The CDR3 bases are TGTGCCAGCAGCTCCCGTGGAGACTCCTACAATGAGCAGTTCTTC.

CDR3 sequence: CASSPRSGGGVEAFF. The DNA for the CDR3 is TGTGCCAGCTCACCACGGTCAGGGGGCGGCGTTGAAGCTTTCTTT. This sequence joins TRBV18 and TRBJ1-1, with TRBD1 identical over 8 bases. Germline V gives CDR1 KGHSH, CDR2 LQKENI. Germline trimming cut 1 base from V and 7 bases from J; bases unmatched to any gene: 8. This CDR3 has 15 amino acids.

The chain recombines TRBV3-1 (or the pseudogene TRBV3-2) with TRBJ2-3; 12 bases map to TRBD2. The germline V gene has CDR1 LGHDT and CDR2 YNNKEL (reference sequence). Trimming cost V 1 base and J 4 bases; bases outside gene matches: 3. This CDR3 spans 16 amino acids. The chain's CDR3 is CASSQVASGGADTQYF. CDR3 DNA: TGTGCCAGCAGCCAAGTGGCTAGCGGGGGGGCAGATACGCAGTATTTT.

This clone was observed a few times. The chain joins TRBV9 to TRBJ1-1; D might be TRBD1 (5 bases). The V end was cut by 3 bases, the J end by 2 bases, with 11 bases between. Per germline, CDR1 SGDLS and CDR2 YYNGEE. The CDR3 runs 14 residues. CDR3 amino acids: CASSADSANTEAFF. The CDR3 coding sequence is TGTGCCAGCAGCGCCGACAGTGCTAACACTGAAGCTTTCTTT.

This clone was seen a single time. The rearrangement links TRBV6-2 or TRBV6-3 to TRBJ1-2; no clear D. The length of the CDR3 is 13 residues. CDR1 MNHEY and CDR2 SVGEGT come from the germline V gene. The V gene lost 2 bases and the J gene lost 5 bases, with 9 bases spanning the gap. The CDR3 spells CASSYGRTYGYTF. As DNA, the CDR3 is TGTGCCAGCAGTTACGGCAGAACGTATGGCTACACCTTC.

The chain recombines TRBV5-4 with TRBJ2-2; 10 nucleotides match TRBD2. Germline V gives CDR1 SGHNT, CDR2 YYREEE (reference sequence). Trimming took 6 bases from V and 3 from J; bases not matched to a gene: 5. The length of the CDR3 is 15 residues. The CDR3 reads CASTGSGGYTGELFF. The CDR3 DNA sequence: TGTGCCAGCACCGGTAGCGGGGGGTACACCGGGGAGCTGTTTTTT.

This chain links TRBV2 with TRBJ2-2, with TRBD2 identical over 7 bases. Trimming took 3 bases from V and 4 from J; bases not matched to a gene: 5. The CDR3 has 15 amino acids. Germline V gene lookup returns CDR1 SNHLY and CDR2 FYNNEI. The CDR3 sequence is CASSEGGPLTGELFF. The CDR3 nucleotides are TGTGCCAGCAGTGAGGGAGGGCCCCTCACCGGGGAGCTGTTTTTT.

The V and J genes are TRBV5-5 and TRBJ1-5; D not certain. Trimming removed 4 bases at V and 4 bases at J, with 12 bases between. CDR3 length equals 14 residues. Germline V gene data show CDR1 as SGHKS and CDR2 as YYEKEE (reference sequence). CDR3: CASSLVGVNQPQHF. The DNA of the CDR3 is TGTGCCAGCAGCCTGGTCGGGGTTAATCAGCCCCAGCATTTT. The variable domain in full, completed from reference TRBV5-5 and TRBJ1-5, reads DAGVTQSPTHLIKTRGQQVTLRCSPISGHKSVSWYQQVLGQGPQFIFQYYEKEERGRGNFPDRFSARQFPNYSSELNVNALLLGDSALYLCASSLVGVNQPQHFGDGTRLSIL.

The chain recombines TRBV5-1 with TRBJ1-4; possible D gene TRBD1, 5 bases. This CDR3 region has 13 residues. CDR1 and CDR2 from the germline V gene are SGHRS and YFSETQ. Trimming took off 7 bases at V and 3 bases at J, with 10 bases between the two ends. The CDR3 nucleotides read TGCGCCAGCGCGCGGGACTCTAATGAAAAACTGTTTTTT. Its protein product is CASARDSNEKLFF.

This clone was seen only a few times. This rearrangement joins TRBV12-3 or TRBV12-4 to TRBJ1-2; D uncertain. Trimming stripped 6 bases from V and 4 bases from J, with 12 bases between. This CDR3 has 13 residues. CDR3 sequence (DNA): TGTGCCAGCAGCCCTGACGGGGTCTATGGCTACACCTTC. Translating gives CASSPDGVYGYTF.

This chain connects TRBV18 to TRBJ2-7, with unresolved D. The V end was cut by 2 bases, the J end by 2 bases, with 10 bases between. The CDR3 sequence is 14 residues long. CDR1 and CDR2 from the germline V gene are KGHSH and LQKENI. In DNA, the CDR3 is TGTGCCAGCTCACCAGGGCAGATCACCTACGAGCAGTACTTC. It translates to CASSPGQITYEQYF.

This clone was seen just once. J is TRBJ1-1 and V is TRBV11-3; weak D call: TRBD1 (5 bases). Germline CDR1 and CDR2: SGHNT and YENEEA. This CDR3 contains 14 residues. V lost 5 bases and J lost 4, with 14 bases in between. CDR3: CASSPGGRGTEAFF. The CDR3 DNA is TGTGCCAGCAGCCCGGGGGGTCGGGGCACTGAAGCTTTCTTT.

This clone came up once. V and J are TRBV15 and TRBJ2-3; 12 nucleotides match TRBD2. Germline CDR1 and CDR2: LNHNV and YYDKDF (reference sequence). The CDR3 length is 19 residues. V was clipped by 1 base and J by 2 bases; unmatched bases: 10. CDR3 sequence (DNA): TGTGCCACCAGCAGAGCAGTCCAACTAGCGGGGGGTTACACAGATACGCAGTATTTT. The encoded protein is CATSRAVQLAGGYTDTQYF.

The chain is built from TRBV7-9 and TRBJ2-7; D might be TRBD1 (5 bases). The germline V gene has CDR1 SEHNR and CDR2 FQNEAQ (reference sequence). V was pared by 4 bases and J by 0 bases, with 10 bases between. This CDR3 is 14 amino acids long. This CDR3 is CASSSTTDSYEQYF. CDR3 nucleotides: TGTGCCAGCAGCTCGACGACAGACTCCTACGAGCAGTACTTC. The variable domain in full, with the rest retrieved from reference TRBV7-9 and TRBJ2-7, is DTGVSQNPRHKITKRGQNVTFRCDPISEHNRLYWYRQTLGQGPEFLTYFQNEAQLEKSRLLSDRFSAERPKGSFSTLEIQRTEQGDSAMYLCASSSTTDSYEQYFGPGTRLTVT.

J is TRBJ2-5 and V is TRBV2; TRBD2 matches 16 bases. CDR1 is SNHLY and CDR2 is FYNNEI in the germline V gene. J gave up 2 bases and V 6 bases, and 12 bases lay outside the gene matches. The CDR3 totals 19 residues. CDR3 sequence: CASSYSGTSGGARQETQYF. The CDR3 DNA is TGTGCCAGCAGCTATTCCGGGACTAGCGGGGGGGCGAGGCAAGAGACCCAGTACTTC.